This T cell receptor (beta chain) was captured in a study of response to subunit inactivated influenza vaccine. From the RT-PCR reads, TCRdb called clonotypes with MiXCR, one entry per CDR3 protein. The sample holds around 490,000 distinct CDR3 sequences; less than 10% are singletons and the top ten take 10% to 15%. There are a few counts of this clonotype. Its specificity is not known. V shed 2 bases and J shed 6 bases, with 17 bases lying between them. The CDR3 contains 15 residues. Germline loops: CDR1 SGHDT, CDR2 YYEEEE. Study outcomes and limitations: Every seasonal influenza vaccination brings in few new T cells, the authors suggested.

V usage is TRBV5-6 and J usage is TRBJ1-1; D is undetermined. This clonotype originated in a man between 50 and 70 years old who received an inactivated influenza vaccine. The sample in question was PBMCs from blood, obtained roughly 24 months after vaccination. The CDR3 sequence: CASSFPNTGSSEAFF. The CDR3 DNA sequence: TGTGCCAGCAGCTTTCCAAATACGGGGTCCTCTGAAGCTTTCTTT.